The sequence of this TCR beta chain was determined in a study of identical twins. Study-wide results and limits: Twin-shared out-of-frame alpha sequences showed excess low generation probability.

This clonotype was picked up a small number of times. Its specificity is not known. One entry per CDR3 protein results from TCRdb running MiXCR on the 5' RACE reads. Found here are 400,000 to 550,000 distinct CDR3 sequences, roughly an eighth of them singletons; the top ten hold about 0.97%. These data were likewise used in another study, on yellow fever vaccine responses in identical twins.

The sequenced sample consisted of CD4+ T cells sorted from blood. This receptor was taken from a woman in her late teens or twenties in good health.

CDR3 loop: CASSFGQGVNIQYF. CDR3 coding DNA: TGTGCCAGCAGTTTCGGACAGGGGGTTAACATTCAGTACTTC. The V call is TRBV12-3 or TRBV12-4, the J call TRBJ2-4; 10 nucleotides agree with TRBD1. After removal of 3 bases from V and 7 bases from J, the junction contained 3 bases not matched to a gene. The CDR3 length is 14 residues.